Below are 12 T cell receptor beta chains sequenced from a single sample in a study of metastatic and nonmetastatic thyroid tumors. Every patient was untreated before thyroid surgery. TCRdb re-clonotyped the PCR reads via MiXCR. The table has about 38,000 clones, roughly 50% seen once. Sequencing was performed on tumor tissue. These receptors came from a male donor with papillary thyroid cancer or a benign thyroid nodule (not recorded which). Some clones in this sample may be carry-over from other donors' samples.

The chain is built from TRBV5-1 and TRBJ2-1; TRBD1 or TRBD2 may be the D gene (6 bases each). The CDR3 is 17 residues long. Germline CDR1 SGHRS, CDR2 YFSETQ. V was clipped by 0 bases and J by 8 bases, with 21 bases between them. The CDR3 protein is CASSLGGGGGGRDEQFF. CDR3 bases: TGCGCCAGCAGCTTGGGAGGCGGCGGAGGGGGAAGGGATGAGCAGTTCTTC.

The chain carries TRBV19 and TRBJ1-1; 8 nucleotides align to TRBD1. The germline gives CDR1 LNHDA, CDR2 SQIVND (reference sequence). J lost 1 base, V lost 8 bases, and 0 bases had no gene match. CDR3 size: 12 residues. The CDR3 is CASGTGNTEAFF. CDR3 in DNA: TGTGCCAGTGGGACAGGGAACACTGAAGCTTTCTTT.

The chain couples TRBV5-1 to TRBJ1-6, with D possibly being TRBD1 (5 bases). The CDR3 spans 16 residues. Germline V gene sequence: CDR1 SGHRS, CDR2 YFSETQ. Trimming stripped 4 bases from V and 7 bases from J, with 18 bases between. CDR3 sequence: CASSLGPGTENSPLHF. CDR3 DNA: TGCGCCAGCAGCCTCGGTCCCGGGACGGAAAATTCACCCCTCCACTTT.

Only a few counts were recorded for this clone. This chain links TRBV6-1 with TRBJ1-3; TRBD1 matches 8 bases. From germline, CDR1 is MNHNS and CDR2 SASEGT. This CDR3 has 16 residues. The ends lost 2 bases at V and 4 bases at J; junction bases unmatched: 7. CDR3 protein: CASSEFLQGGGNTIYF. For the CDR3, the DNA is TGTGCCAGCAGTGAATTCTTACAGGGGGGAGGAAACACCATATATTTT.

This chain links TRBV5-1 with TRBJ2-1; D not certain. The CDR3 covers 12 residues. CDR1 is SGHRS and CDR2 is YFSETQ in the germline V gene. Trimming left V 4 bases short and J 15 bases short, with 17 bases between. CDR3: CASSPEGSPWFF. In DNA, the CDR3 is TGCGCCAGCAGCCCTGAAGGGTCCCCCTGGTTCTTC.

This clone was seen at least ten times. The rearrangement links TRBV4-1 to TRBJ1-2; TRBD1 matches at 7 bases. The CDR3 loop spans 16 amino acids. Germline V gene sequence: CDR1 MGHRA, CDR2 YSYEKL. Trimming took 1 base from V and 5 from J; bases not matched to a gene: 10. The CDR3 DNA is TGCGCCAGCAGCCAAGGTCAACGGACAGGCCCATATGGCTACACCTTC. Amino acids: CASSQGQRTGPYGYTF.

This clone has a handful of counts. This chain links TRBV5-1 with TRBJ2-7, with 8 nucleotides matching TRBD1. Germline V gives CDR1 SGHRS, CDR2 YFSETQ. The CDR3 is 14 residues long. Unmatched junction bases numbered 3, after V lost 3 bases and J lost 1 base. The CDR3 here is CASSSGGGSYEQYF. CDR3 nucleotide sequence: TGCGCCAGCAGCTCAGGGGGCGGGTCCTACGAGCAGTACTTC. Full variable domain (missing parts from reference TRBV5-1 and TRBJ2-7): KAGVTQTPRYLIKTRGQQVTLSCSPISGHRSVSWYQQTPGQGLQFLFEYFSETQRNKGNFPGRFSGRQFSNSRSEMNVSTLELGDSALYLCASSSGGGSYEQYFGPGTRLTVT.

The chain is built from TRBV28 and TRBJ2-7; D assignment may be TRBD1 or TRBD2 (5 bases each). Germline V gene sequence: CDR1 MDHEN, CDR2 SYDVKM. This CDR3 has 13 amino acids. The V and J ends lost 10 bases and 2 bases respectively, with 15 bases between them. The CDR3 protein is CAITRDGTYEQYF. The DNA for the CDR3 is TGTGCCATTACCCGGGACGGGACCTACGAGCAGTACTTC.

J is TRBJ1-6 and V is TRBV6-1, with 7 bases matching TRBD1. The CDR3 is 14 amino acids. Germline V gene sequence: CDR1 MNHNS, CDR2 SASEGT. Trimming at V came to 8 bases and at J to 9 bases, leaving 10 bases not matched to a gene. The CDR3 DNA reads TGTGCCAGCTTATCGACAGGGTTGGGTTCACCCCTCCACTTT. Protein sequence: CASLSTGLGSPLHF.

On this clone: Germline is not matched at one junction end, which may reflect a read error. The rearrangement joins TRBV6-1 to TRBJ1-6; 7 nucleotides align to TRBD1. CDR3 length: 12 amino acids. The germline V gene encodes CDR1 MNHNS and CDR2 SASEGT. The CDR3 spells CATSQGNSPLHF. The CDR3 DNA reads as TGCGCTACTTCACAGGGGAATTCACCCCTCCACTTT.

The V call is TRBV30, the J call TRBJ2-1; tentatively, D is TRBD2 (5 bases). The CDR3 spans 12 residues. Trimming removed 1 base from V and 4 bases from J, with 5 bases in between. Germline V gene lookup returns CDR1 GTSNPN and CDR2 SVGIG (reference sequence). CDR3: CAWSAGYNEQFF. CDR3 DNA: TGTGCCTGGAGTGCGGGGTACAATGAGCAGTTCTTC.

This clone was recorded a few times. The chain has TRBV6-1 and TRBJ2-1, with 11 bases identical to TRBD2. CDR1 and CDR2 (germline): MNHNS, SASEGT. The CDR3 spans 15 residues. V was clipped by 4 bases and J by 5 bases; unmatched bases: 4. The CDR3 here is CASSALAGEDNEQFF. The CDR3 region has the DNA TGTGCCAGCAGTGCACTAGCGGGGGAAGACAATGAGCAGTTCTTC.